These 4 T cell receptor beta chains were all obtained from the same sample, sequenced in a study of control samples from healthy donors and cancer patients. The repertoire was sequenced with immunoSEQ multiplex PCR; TCRdb's copy has only in-frame clones and lacks some. The sample consists of some 120,000 clones, 85% to 90% of them appearing once. The material sequenced was blood. These receptor sequences come from a woman in her seventies in good health.

The chain couples TRBV18 to TRBJ1-1; 7 nucleotides match TRBD1. Trimming took 2 bases from V and 10 from J; bases not matched to a gene: 13. The CDR3 length is 15 residues. Germline V gene lookup returns CDR1 KGHSH and CDR2 LQKENI. CDR3 nucleotides: TGTGCCAGCTCACCATCCCGAGACAGGGCCTTGGGAGCTTTCTTT. Translated, it gives CASSPSRDRALGAFF.

The V and J genes are TRBV5-4 and TRBJ2-7; 8 bases map to TRBD1. J was trimmed by 4 bases and V by 3 bases; bases with no gene match: 6. Germline CDR1 and CDR2: SGHNT and YYREEE (reference sequence). This CDR3 comprises 14 residues. In DNA, the CDR3 is TGTGCCAGCAGCTCTGGACAGGGCGGATACGAGCAGTACTTC. This codes for CASSSGQGGYEQYF.

The chain combines TRBV5-5 with TRBJ1-2; TRBD1 is a possible D gene (6 bases). Germline lookup yields CDR1 SGHKS and CDR2 YYEKEE (reference sequence). The CDR3 is 13 amino acids. Between the trimmed V and J ends, which lost 5 bases and 3 bases, there was a span of 11 bases. CDR3 in amino acids: CASRQGVDYGYTF. The DNA for the CDR3 is TGTGCCAGCAGACAGGGAGTGGACTATGGCTACACCTTC.

V and J are TRBV7-8 and TRBJ1-2; the match to TRBD1 covers 10 bases. Per the germline V gene, CDR1 is SGHVS and CDR2 is FQNEAQ. This CDR3 region has 15 residues. The V gene end was trimmed by 1 base and the J gene end by 8 bases; junction bases not matched to a gene: 7. The CDR3 DNA reads TGTGCCAGCAGCTTAGGCACCGGGACAGGGGTCGGCTACACCTTC. This sequence encodes CASSLGTGTGVGYTF.